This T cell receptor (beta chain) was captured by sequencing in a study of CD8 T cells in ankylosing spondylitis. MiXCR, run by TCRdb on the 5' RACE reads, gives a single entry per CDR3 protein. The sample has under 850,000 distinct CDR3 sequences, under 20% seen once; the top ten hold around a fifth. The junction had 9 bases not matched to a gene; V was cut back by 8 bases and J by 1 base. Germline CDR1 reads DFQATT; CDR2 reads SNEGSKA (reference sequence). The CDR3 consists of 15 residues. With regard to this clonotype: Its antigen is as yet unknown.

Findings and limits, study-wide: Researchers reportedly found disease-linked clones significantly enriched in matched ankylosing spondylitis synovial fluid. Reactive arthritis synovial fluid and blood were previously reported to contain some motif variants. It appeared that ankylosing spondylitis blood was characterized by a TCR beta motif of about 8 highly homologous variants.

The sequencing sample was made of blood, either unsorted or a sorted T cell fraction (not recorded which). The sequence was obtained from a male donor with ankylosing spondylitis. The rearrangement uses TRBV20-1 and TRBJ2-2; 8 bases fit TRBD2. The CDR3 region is CSSLGGGQNTGELFF. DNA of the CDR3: TGCAGTAGTTTGGGCGGGGGGCAGAACACCGGGGAGCTGTTTTTT.